This T cell receptor (beta chain) is drawn from a study of blood T cell repertoires in COVID-19. In the study overall: Acute and convalescent COVID-19 specimens originated in the United States, Italy and Spain. PBMCs, B-cell-depleted T cells, or T cells provided the cDNA or gDNA that made up the material.

Authors' analysis steps: Amplification of reference gene primers was used by the study to estimate nucleated cell counts. The method was immunoSEQ multiplex PCR; TCRdb's version includes in-frame clones alone and lacks a portion of them. D and trimming were read from the DNA, whereas the V and J calls and clone size are those reported in that table. The sample contains 280,000 or so clones, approximately 84% of which appear only once. With 1 base clipped from V and 3 bases from J, the junction kept 1 base outside the gene matches. The CDR3 covers 15 residues. Germline V gene sequence: CDR1 SGHAT, CDR2 FQNNGV.

The TCR was taken from a woman in her twenties or thirties who had recovered from COVID-19. The genes are TRBV11-2 and TRBJ2-1; 9 positions match TRBD2. Specimen: peripheral blood. The CDR3 loop reads CASSLGSGSYNEQFF. The DNA of the CDR3 is TGTGCCAGCAGCTTAGGTAGCGGGAGCTACAATGAGCAGTTCTTC.